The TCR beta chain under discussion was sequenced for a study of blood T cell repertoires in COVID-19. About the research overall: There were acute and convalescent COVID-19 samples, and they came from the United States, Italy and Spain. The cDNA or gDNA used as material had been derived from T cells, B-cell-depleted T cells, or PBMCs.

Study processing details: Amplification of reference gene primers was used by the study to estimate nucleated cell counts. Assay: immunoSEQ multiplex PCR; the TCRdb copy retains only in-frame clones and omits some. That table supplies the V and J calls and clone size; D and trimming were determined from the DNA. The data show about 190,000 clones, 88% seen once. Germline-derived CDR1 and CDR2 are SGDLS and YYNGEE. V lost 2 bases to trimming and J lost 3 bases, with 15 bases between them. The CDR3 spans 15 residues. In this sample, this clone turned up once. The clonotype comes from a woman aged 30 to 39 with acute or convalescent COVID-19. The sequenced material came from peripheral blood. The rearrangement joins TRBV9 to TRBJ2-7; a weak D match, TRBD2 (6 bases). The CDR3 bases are TGTGCCAGCAGCGTCGACGCCGGGCGGGACTACGAGCAGTACTTC. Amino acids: CASSVDAGRDYEQYF.